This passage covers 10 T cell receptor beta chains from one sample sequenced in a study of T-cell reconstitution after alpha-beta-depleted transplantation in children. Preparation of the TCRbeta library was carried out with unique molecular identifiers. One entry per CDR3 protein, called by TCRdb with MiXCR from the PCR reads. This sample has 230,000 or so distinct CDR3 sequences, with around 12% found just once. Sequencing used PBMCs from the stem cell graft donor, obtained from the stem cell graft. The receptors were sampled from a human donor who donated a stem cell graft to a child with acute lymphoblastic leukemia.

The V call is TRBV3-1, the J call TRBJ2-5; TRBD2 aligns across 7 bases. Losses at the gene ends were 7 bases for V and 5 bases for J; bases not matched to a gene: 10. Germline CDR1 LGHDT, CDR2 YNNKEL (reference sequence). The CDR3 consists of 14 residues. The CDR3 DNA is TGTGCCAGCACGCCAAGAGCGGGGAGGGAGACCCAGTACTTC. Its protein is CASTPRAGRETQYF.

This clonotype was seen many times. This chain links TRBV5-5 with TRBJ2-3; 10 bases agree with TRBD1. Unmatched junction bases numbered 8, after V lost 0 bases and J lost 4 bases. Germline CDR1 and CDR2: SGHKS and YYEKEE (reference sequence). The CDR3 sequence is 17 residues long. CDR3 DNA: TGTGCCAGCAGCTTGGGCTACGTGACAGGGGGCGCAGATACGCAGTATTTT. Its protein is CASSLGYVTGGADTQYF.

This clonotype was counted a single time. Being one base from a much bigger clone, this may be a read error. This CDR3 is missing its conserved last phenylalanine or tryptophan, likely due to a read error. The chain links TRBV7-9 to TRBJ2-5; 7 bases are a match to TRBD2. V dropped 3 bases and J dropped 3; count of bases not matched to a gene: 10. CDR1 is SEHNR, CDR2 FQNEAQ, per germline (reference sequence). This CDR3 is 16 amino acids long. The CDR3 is CASSFFPGGSEETQYL. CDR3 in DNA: TGTGCCAGCAGCTTCTTCCCGGGAGGCTCCGAAGAGACCCAGTACTTG.

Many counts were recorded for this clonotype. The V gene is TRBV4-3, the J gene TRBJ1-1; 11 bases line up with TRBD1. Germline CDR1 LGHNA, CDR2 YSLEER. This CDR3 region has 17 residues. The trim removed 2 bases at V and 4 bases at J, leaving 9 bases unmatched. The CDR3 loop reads CASSQPSPGQGVTEAFF. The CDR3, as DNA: TGCGCCAGCAGCCAACCTTCACCGGGACAGGGGGTCACTGAAGCTTTCTTT.

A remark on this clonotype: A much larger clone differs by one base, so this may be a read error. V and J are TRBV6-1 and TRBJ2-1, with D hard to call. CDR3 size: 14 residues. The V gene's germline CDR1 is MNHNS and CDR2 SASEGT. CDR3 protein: CASHPLSSYNEHFF. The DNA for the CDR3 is TGTGCCAGCCACCCTTTGAGCTCCTACAATGAGCATTTCTTC.

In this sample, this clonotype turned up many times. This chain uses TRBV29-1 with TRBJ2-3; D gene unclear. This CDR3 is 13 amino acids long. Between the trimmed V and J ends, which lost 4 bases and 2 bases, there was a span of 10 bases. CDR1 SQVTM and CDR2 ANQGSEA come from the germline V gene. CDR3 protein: CSVVSQFTDTQYF. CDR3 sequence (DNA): TGCAGCGTTGTTTCGCAGTTCACAGATACGCAGTATTTT.

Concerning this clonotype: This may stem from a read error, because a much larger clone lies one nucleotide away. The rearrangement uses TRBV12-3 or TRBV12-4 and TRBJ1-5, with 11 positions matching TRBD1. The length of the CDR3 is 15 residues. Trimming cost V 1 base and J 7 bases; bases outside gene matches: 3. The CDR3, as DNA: TGTGCCAGCAGTTTAGGGACAGGGGGCTGGCAGCCCCAGCATTTT. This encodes CASSLGTGGWQPQHF.

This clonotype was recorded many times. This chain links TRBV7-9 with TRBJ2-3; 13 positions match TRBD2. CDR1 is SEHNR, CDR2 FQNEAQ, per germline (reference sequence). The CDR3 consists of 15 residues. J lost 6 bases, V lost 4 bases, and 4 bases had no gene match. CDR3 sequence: CASSSGLAGVDTQYF. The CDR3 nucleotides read TGTGCCAGCAGCTCCGGACTAGCGGGAGTTGATACGCAGTATTTT.

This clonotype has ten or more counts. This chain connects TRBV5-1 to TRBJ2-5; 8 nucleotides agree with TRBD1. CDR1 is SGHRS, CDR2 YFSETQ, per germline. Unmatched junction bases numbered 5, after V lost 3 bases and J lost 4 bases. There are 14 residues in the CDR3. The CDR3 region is CASSSGQGGETQYF. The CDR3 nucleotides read TGCGCCAGCAGCTCCGGACAGGGCGGAGAGACCCAGTACTTC.

CDR3 sequence: CASSYTRDTHSYNEQFF. CDR3 nucleotide sequence: TGTGCCAGCAGTTACACCCGGGACACCCACTCCTACAATGAGCAGTTCTTC. The V and J genes are TRBV6-5 and TRBJ2-1; tentatively, D is TRBD1 (6 bases). This CDR3 region has 17 residues. Deletions cut 2 bases from V and 0 bases from J, with 14 bases between. The V gene's germline CDR1 is MNHEY and CDR2 SVGAGI.